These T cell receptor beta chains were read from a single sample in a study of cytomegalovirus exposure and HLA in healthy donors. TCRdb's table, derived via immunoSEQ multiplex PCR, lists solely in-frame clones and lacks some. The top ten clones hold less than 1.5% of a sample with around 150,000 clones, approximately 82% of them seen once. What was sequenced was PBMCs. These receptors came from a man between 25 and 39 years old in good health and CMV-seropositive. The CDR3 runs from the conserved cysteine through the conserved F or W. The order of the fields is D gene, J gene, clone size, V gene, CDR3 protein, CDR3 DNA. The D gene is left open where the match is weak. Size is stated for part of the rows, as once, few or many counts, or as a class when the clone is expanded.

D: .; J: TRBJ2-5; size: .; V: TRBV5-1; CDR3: CASSFNAGTGYLQETQYF; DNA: TGCGCCAGCAGCTTTAACGCGGGGACTGGATACTTACAAGAGACCCAGTACTTC
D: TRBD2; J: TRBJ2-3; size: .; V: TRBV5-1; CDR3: CASSLVLAGDSTDTQYF; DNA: TGCGCCAGCAGCTTGGTACTAGCGGGGGATAGCACAGATACGCAGTATTTT
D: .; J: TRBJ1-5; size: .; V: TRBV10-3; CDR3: CAISERAGPSNQPQHF; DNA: TGTGCCATCAGTGAAAGGGCAGGGCCAAGCAATCAGCCCCAGCATTTT
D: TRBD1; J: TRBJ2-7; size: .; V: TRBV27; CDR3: CASRRDRGPVGEQYF; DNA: TGTGCCAGCAGGCGAGACAGGGGGCCTGTAGGAGAGCAGTACTTC
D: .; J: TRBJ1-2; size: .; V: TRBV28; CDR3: CASSTPGNYGYTF; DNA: TGTGCCAGCAGTACCCCAGGGAACTATGGCTACACCTTC
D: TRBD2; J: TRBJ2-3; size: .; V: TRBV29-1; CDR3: CSVGKTSGGTSTDTQYF; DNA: TGCAGCGTGGGGAAAACTAGCGGGGGGACTAGCACAGATACGCAGTATTTT
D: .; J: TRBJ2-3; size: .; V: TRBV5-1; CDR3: CASGAWTPKDTQYF; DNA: TGCGCCAGCGGTGCTTGGACACCTAAAGATACGCAGTATTTT
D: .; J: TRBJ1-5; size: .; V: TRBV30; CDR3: CAWSGDDRSSQPQHF; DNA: TGTGCCTGGAGTGGAGACGACAGGAGTAGTCAGCCCCAGCATTTT
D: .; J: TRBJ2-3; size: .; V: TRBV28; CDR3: CASSFYSTDTQYF; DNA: TGTGCCAGCAGTTTCTATAGCACAGATACGCAGTATTTT
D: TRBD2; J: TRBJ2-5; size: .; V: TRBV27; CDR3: CASSLVGPGGSETQYF; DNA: TGTGCCAGCAGTTTAGTCGGGCCCGGGGGGTCAGAGACCCAGTACTTC
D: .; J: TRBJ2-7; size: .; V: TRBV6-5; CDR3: CASKVGQGGYEQYF; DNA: TGTGCCAGCAAGGTTGGGCAGGGTGGCTACGAGCAGTACTTC
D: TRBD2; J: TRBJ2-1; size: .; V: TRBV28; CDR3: CASSYSSGRLGEQFF; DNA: TGTGCCAGCAGTTACTCTAGCGGGAGGTTAGGTGAGCAGTTCTTC
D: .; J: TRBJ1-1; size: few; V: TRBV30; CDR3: CAWSPYTEAFF; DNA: TGTGCCTGGAGTCCATACACTGAAGCTTTCTTT
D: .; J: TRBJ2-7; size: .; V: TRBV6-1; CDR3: CASSEASHPGYEQYF; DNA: TGTGCCAGCAGTGAAGCAAGCCACCCCGGCTACGAGCAGTACTTC
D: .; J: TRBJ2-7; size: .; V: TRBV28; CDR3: CASSSDIYEQYF; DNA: TGTGCCAGCAGTTCCGACATTTACGAGCAGTACTTC
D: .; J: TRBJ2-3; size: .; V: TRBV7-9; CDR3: CASSLRGSITDTQYF; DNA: TGTGCCAGCAGCTTACGCGGGTCCATCACAGATACGCAGTATTTT
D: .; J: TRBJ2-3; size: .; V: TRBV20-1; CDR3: CSARQGLGYF; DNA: TGCAGTGCTAGACAGGGGCTGGGGTATTTT
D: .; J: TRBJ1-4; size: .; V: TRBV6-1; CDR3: CASSGAGRAPTNEKLFF; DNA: TGTGCCAGCAGTGGGGCCGGGAGGGCCCCAACTAATGAAAAACTGTTTTTT
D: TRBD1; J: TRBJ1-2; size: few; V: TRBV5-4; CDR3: CASSPNPTGQGMGGYTF; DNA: TGTGCCAGCAGCCCAAACCCAACAGGACAGGGCATGGGCGGCTACACCTTC
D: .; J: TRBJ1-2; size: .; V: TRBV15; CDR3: CATSRTRVTLSGYGYTF; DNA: TGTGCCACCAGCAGAACCCGGGTCACGCTTTCGGGATATGGCTACACCTTC
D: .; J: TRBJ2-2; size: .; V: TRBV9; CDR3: CASSEFQGGTGELFF; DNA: TGTGCCAGCAGCGAATTCCAGGGGGGCACCGGGGAGCTGTTTTTT
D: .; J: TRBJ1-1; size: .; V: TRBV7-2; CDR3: CASSGWAGGTEAFF; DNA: TGTGCCAGCAGCGGTTGGGCGGGGGGCACTGAAGCTTTCTTT
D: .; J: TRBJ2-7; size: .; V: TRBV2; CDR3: CASSSGTLLYF; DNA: TGTGCCAGCAGTTCAGGGACTCTCTTGTACTTC
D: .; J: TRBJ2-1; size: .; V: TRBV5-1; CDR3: CASSLTSWGEQFF; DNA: TGCGCCAGCAGCTTGACTAGCTGGGGTGAGCAGTTCTTC
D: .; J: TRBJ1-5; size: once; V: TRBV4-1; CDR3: CASSQYLGQLNQPQHF; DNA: TGCGCCAGCAGCCAATACCTAGGACAGCTCAATCAGCCCCAGCATTTT
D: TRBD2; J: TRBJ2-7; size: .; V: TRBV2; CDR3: CASRPPLAGSYEQYF; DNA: TGTGCCAGCAGGCCCCCACTAGCGGGGTCCTACGAGCAGTACTTC
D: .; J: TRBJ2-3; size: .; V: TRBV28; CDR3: CASSLEGRRYF; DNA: TGTGCCAGCAGTTTAGAGGGCCGGCGGTATTTT
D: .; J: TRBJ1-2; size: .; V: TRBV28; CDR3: CASSTTGYGDYGYTF; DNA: TGTGCCAGCAGTACAACAGGGTATGGGGACTATGGCTACACCTTC
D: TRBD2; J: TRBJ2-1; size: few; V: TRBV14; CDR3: CASSSGLVSYDEQFF; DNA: TGTGCCAGCAGCTCGGGACTAGTATCCTACGATGAGCAGTTCTTC
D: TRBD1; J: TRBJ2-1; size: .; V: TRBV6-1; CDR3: CASRSDRGGNEQFF; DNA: TGTGCCAGCAGGTCGGACAGGGGAGGCAATGAGCAGTTCTTC
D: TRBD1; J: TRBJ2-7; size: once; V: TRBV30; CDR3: CAWSAGTGAYEQYF; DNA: TGTGCCTGGAGTGCCGGGACAGGGGCCTACGAGCAGTACTTC
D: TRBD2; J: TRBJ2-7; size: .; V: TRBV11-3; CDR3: CASSRARLADTYEQYF; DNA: TGTGCCAGCAGCCGAGCTAGACTAGCGGATACCTACGAGCAGTACTTC
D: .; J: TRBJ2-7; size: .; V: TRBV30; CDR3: CAWSVSGAYEQYF; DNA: TGTGCCTGGAGTGTCTCTGGGGCCTACGAGCAGTACTTC
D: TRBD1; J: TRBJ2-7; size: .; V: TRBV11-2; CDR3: CASSPRDRPSYEQYF; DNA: TGTGCCAGCAGCCCCCGGGACAGACCCTCCTACGAGCAGTACTTC
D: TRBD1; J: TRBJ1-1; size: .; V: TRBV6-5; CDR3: CASTGTRDRRGEAFF; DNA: TGTGCCAGCACGGGAACACGGGACAGGAGAGGTGAAGCTTTCTTT
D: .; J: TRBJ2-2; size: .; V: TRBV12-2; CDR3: CASRSIRDRGHAGELFF; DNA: TGTGCAAGTCGTTCAATCCGGGACAGGGGGCACGCCGGGGAGCTGTTTTTT
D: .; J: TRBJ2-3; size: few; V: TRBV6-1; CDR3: CASSEGLATDTQYF; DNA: TGTGCCAGCAGTGAAGGGCTTGCCACAGATACGCAGTATTTT
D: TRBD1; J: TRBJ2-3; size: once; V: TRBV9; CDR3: CASSVGDRATDTQYF; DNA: TGTGCCAGCAGCGTCGGGGACAGGGCCACAGATACGCAGTATTTT
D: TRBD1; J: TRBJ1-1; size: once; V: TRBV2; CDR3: CASSGQGGTEAFF; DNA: TGTGCCAGCAGTGGACAGGGCGGAACTGAAGCTTTCTTT
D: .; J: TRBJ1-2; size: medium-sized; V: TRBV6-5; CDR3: CASSYARNYGYTF; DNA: TGTGCCAGCAGTTACGCCAGGAACTATGGCTACACCTTC
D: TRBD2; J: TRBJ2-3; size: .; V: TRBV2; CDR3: CASSEGSGAGGADTQYF; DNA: TGTGCCAGCAGTGAGGGTTCTGGAGCGGGGGGGGCAGATACGCAGTATTTT
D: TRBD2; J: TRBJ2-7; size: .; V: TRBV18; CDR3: CASSPSSGSSYEQYF; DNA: TGTGCCAGCTCACCTTCCAGCGGGAGCTCCTACGAGCAGTACTTC
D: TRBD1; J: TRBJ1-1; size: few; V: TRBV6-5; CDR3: CASSYSGTGNTEAFF; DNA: TGTGCCAGCAGTTACTCCGGGACAGGGAACACTGAAGCTTTCTTT
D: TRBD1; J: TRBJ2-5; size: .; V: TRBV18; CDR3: CASSPPQGQETQYF; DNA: TGTGCCAGCTCACCCCCACAGGGGCAAGAGACCCAGTACTTC
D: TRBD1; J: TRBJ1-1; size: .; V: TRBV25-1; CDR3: CASSEPRTGDEAFF; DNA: TGTGCCAGCAGTGAACCCAGGACAGGAGATGAAGCTTTCTTT